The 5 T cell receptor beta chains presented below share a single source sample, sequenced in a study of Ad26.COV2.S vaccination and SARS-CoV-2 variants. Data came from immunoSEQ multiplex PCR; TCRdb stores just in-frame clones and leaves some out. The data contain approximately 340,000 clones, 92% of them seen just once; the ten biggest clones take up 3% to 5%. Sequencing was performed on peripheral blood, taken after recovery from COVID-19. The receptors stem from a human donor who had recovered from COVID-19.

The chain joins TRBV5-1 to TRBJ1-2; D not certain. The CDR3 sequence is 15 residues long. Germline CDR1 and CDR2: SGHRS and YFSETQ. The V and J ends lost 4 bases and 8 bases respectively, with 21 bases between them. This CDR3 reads CASSGLLTGSQGYTF. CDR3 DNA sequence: TGCGCCAGCAGCGGCCTTTTAACGGGTTCTCAGGGCTACACCTTC. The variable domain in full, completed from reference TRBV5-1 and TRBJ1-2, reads KAGVTQTPRYLIKTRGQQVTLSCSPISGHRSVSWYQQTPGQGLQFLFEYFSETQRNKGNFPGRFSGRQFSNSRSEMNVSTLELGDSALYLCASSGLLTGSQGYTFGSGTRLTVV.

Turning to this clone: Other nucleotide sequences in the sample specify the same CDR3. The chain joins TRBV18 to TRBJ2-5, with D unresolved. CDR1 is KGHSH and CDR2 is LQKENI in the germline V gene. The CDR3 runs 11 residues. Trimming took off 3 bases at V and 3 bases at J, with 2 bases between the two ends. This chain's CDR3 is CASSPKETQYF. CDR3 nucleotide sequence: TGTGCCAGCTCACCCAAAGAGACCCAGTACTTC. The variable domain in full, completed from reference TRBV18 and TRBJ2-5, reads NAGVMQNPRHLVRRRGQEARLRCSPMKGHSHVYWYRQLPEEGLKFMVYLQKENIIDESGMPKERFSAEFPKEGPSILRIQQVVRGDSAAYFCASSPKETQYFGPGTRLLVL.

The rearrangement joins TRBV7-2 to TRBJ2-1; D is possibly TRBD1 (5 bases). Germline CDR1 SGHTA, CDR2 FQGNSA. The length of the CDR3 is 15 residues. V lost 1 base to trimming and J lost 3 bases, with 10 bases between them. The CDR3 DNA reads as TGTGCCAGCAGCTTAGGGGGCTACAGCTACAATGAGCAGTTCTTC. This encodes CASSLGGYSYNEQFF.

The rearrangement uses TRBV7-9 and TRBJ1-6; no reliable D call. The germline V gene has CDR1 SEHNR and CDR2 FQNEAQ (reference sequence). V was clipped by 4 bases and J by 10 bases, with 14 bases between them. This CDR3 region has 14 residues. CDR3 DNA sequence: TGTGCCAGCAGCTCTACGGACGACATCTCACCCCTCCACTTT. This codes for CASSSTDDISPLHF.

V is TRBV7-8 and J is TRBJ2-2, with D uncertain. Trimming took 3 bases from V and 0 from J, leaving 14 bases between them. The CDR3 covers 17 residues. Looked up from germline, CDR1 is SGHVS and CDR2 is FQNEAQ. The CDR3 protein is CASSFPRVDPNTGELFF. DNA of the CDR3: TGTGCCAGCAGCTTTCCCCGGGTGGACCCGAACACCGGGGAGCTGTTTTTT.